This T cell receptor (beta chain) was documented in a study of Graves' ophthalmopathy and Graves' hyperthyroidism. Study summary: Peripheral blood collection took place at initial diagnosis, before any treatment.

The authors amplified TCR beta CDR3 regions from RNA transcripts. The workflow started with a first-round RT-PCR run with HTBI primers and then moved on to a second-round multiplex PCR. TCRdb called the multiplex PCR reads again in MiXCR, with one record for every CDR3 protein. Of 620,000 or so distinct CDR3 sequences listed, about a fifth were seen once; the top ten hold approximately 7.7%. The CDR3 consists of 16 residues. Germline lookup yields CDR1 WNHNN and CDR2 SYGVQD (reference sequence). Deletions cut 8 bases from V and 3 bases from J, with 22 bases between. The chain joins TRBV10-1 to TRBJ1-2; D remains unclear. The sequence came from a woman younger than 30 with stable Graves' hyperthyroidism. Some clones in this sample may be carry-over from other donors' samples. The material sequenced was peripheral blood. CDR3 amino acids: CASRWSAGRGYYGYTF. The CDR3 coding sequence is TGCGCCAGCCGGTGGTCGGCGGGGAGAGGCTACTATGGCTACACCTTC.